One and the same sample provided the 6 T cell receptor beta chains below, sequenced in a study of identical twins. Using its own MiXCR run on the 5' RACE reads, TCRdb lists one record per CDR3 protein. Among approximately 230,000 distinct CDR3 sequences listed, roughly 13% were seen once. Sequencing was done on a sample of memory (CD45RO+) T cells sorted from blood. These receptors came from a woman under 30 in good health.

The chain employs TRBV6-5 and TRBJ1-1; D is possibly TRBD1 (5 bases). This CDR3 comprises 12 residues. V lost 2 bases to trimming and J lost 7 bases, with 8 bases between them. CDR1 and CDR2 from the germline V gene are MNHEY and SVGAGI. The CDR3 protein is CASSYRGGEAFF. CDR3 nucleotide sequence: TGTGCCAGCAGTTACCGGGGGGGTGAAGCTTTCTTT.

This clonotype came up a few times. The chain links TRBV12-3 or TRBV12-4 to TRBJ2-3; no firm D call. This CDR3 comprises 12 residues. Trimming pared 3 bases from V and 4 bases from J, leaving 5 bases between. The CDR3 sequence: CASSFSADTQYF. In nucleotides, the CDR3 is TGTGCCAGCAGTTTCAGCGCAGATACGCAGTATTTT.

The rearrangement joins TRBV27 to TRBJ1-5; D not certain. V lost 6 bases and J 6 bases, leaving 9 bases between the germline ends. Germline loops: CDR1 MNHEY, CDR2 SMNVEV (reference sequence). The CDR3 contains 12 residues. The CDR3: CASRRPGQPQHF. CDR3 sequence (DNA): TGTGCCAGCAGAAGACCCGGTCAGCCCCAGCATTTT.

This clonotype was found a few times. This chain links TRBV6-5 with TRBJ2-2; TRBD2 matches 13 bases. This CDR3 spans 17 amino acids. V lost 0 bases and J lost 6; bases outside the gene matches: 4. The germline CDR1 and CDR2 sequences are MNHEY and SVGAGI. The CDR3 nucleotides are TGTGCCAGCAGTTACTCCGGACTAGCGGGAGTTCCCGGGGAGCTGTTTTTT. It yields the protein CASSYSGLAGVPGELFF.

This clonotype was detected a few times. This sequence joins TRBV11-3 and TRBJ1-2; D remains ambiguous. Germline CDR1 and CDR2: SGHNT and YENEEA. V was shortened by 5 bases and J by 8 bases, with 15 bases between the two germline ends. This CDR3 spans 13 amino acids. The CDR3 DNA reads TGTGCCAGCAGCCGCGGTCTTTTAGGAGGCTACACCTTC. Protein: CASSRGLLGGYTF.

The chain has TRBV4-2 and TRBJ2-7; 14 bases line up with TRBD2. This CDR3 has 18 amino acids. CDR1 and CDR2 from the germline V gene are LGHNA and YNFKEQ. Germline trimming cut 3 bases from V and 2 bases from J; bases unmatched to any gene: 9. CDR3 residues: CASSQDGLAGGLTYEQYF. As DNA, the CDR3 is TGTGCCAGCAGCCAGGACGGACTAGCGGGAGGATTGACCTACGAGCAGTACTTC.